What follows is one T cell receptor beta chain and its context. Its antigen remains unidentified. Blood libraries mostly used roughly 440 ng genomic DNA, six replicates each. The data were produced by immunoSEQ multiplex PCR, yet TCRdb's version contains in-frame clones alone and is incomplete. The sample lists 14,000 or so clones, roughly 70% occurring once. This sample was included in a study of neoadjuvant anti-PD-1 for oral cavity cancer. About the study: Around day 43, patients without progression received a fourth nivolumab dose before surgery.

Germline V gene data show CDR1 as DFQATT and CDR2 as SNEGSKA (reference sequence). The CDR3 loop spans 11 amino acids. V lost 5 bases and J lost 7; bases outside the gene matches: 4. Study-wide findings and caveats: Higher pretreatment Treg/Th17 ratios tracked higher pretreatment blood clonality. Post-nivolumab, blood T cell clonality was significantly elevated in non-responders.

This sample comprised PBMCs, obtained before nivolumab (anti-PD-1) treatment. The V and J genes are TRBV20-1 and TRBJ1-1; 7 bases match TRBD1. The sequence derives from a person between 40 and 85 years old with oral cavity squamous cell carcinoma. CDR3 DNA: TGCAGTGCTTGGACAGGATTTGAAGCTTTCTTT. This sequence encodes CSAWTGFEAFF.